Following are 22 T cell receptor beta chains from one sample sequenced in a study of blood T cell repertoires in COVID-19. TCRdb keeps only in-frame clones here, not all; method: immunoSEQ multiplex PCR. Here the sample spans about 160,000 clones, more than 75% being singletons. The sequenced material came from peripheral blood. These receptors were obtained from a woman aged 45-60 years with COVID-19, enrolled during active disease.

V gene TRBV27 combines with J gene TRBJ1-1; D not certain. Trimming pared 3 bases from V and 4 bases from J, leaving 9 bases between. The CDR3 is made up of 13 amino acids. Germline CDR1 and CDR2: MNHEY and SMNVEV (reference sequence). The CDR3 DNA reads TGTGCCAGCAGTTTTAGAGAGAGCACTGAAGCTTTCTTT. Encoded protein: CASSFRESTEAFF.

This chain connects TRBV2 to TRBJ1-5, with D perhaps matching TRBD1 (6 bases). Looked up from germline, CDR1 is SNHLY and CDR2 is FYNNEI. The CDR3 length is 12 residues. The germline V and J ends were trimmed by 2 bases and 9 bases, with 8 bases remaining between them. CDR3 sequence reads: CASSEQGRPQHF. In DNA, the CDR3 is TGTGCCAGCAGTGAACAGGGGAGGCCCCAGCATTTT. Full variable domain (remainder filled in from reference TRBV2 and TRBJ1-5): EPEVTQTPSHQVTQMGQEVILRCVPISNHLYFYWYRQILGQKVEFLVSFYNNEISEKSEIFDDQFSVERPDGSNFTLKIRSTKLEDSAMYFCASSEQGRPQHFGDGTRLSIL.

The rearrangement joins TRBV4-3 to TRBJ1-2, with 8 nucleotides matching TRBD1. Germline V gene data show CDR1 as LGHNA and CDR2 as YSLEER. J was trimmed by 4 bases and V by 4 bases; bases with no gene match: 5. The CDR3 totals 14 residues. The CDR3 DNA is TGCGCCAGCAGCCCCACAGGGGGAGTCTATGGCTACACCTTC. It translates to CASSPTGGVYGYTF.

This rearrangement joins TRBV9 to TRBJ1-5; 9 bases are a match to TRBD1. J lost 1 base, V lost 2 bases, and 16 bases had no gene match. The CDR3 consists of 20 residues. CDR1 and CDR2 (germline): SGDLS, YYNGEE. The chain's CDR3 is CASSVLPQGAQIRSNQPQHF. CDR3 nucleotides: TGTGCCAGCAGCGTCCTTCCACAGGGGGCGCAAATAAGGAGCAATCAGCCCCAGCATTTT. The full variable domain, rest sourced from reference TRBV9 and TRBJ1-5, is DSGVTQTPKHLITATGQRVTLRCSPRSGDLSVYWYQQSLDQGLQFLIQYYNGEERAKGNILERFSAQQFPDLHSELNLSSLELGDSALYFCASSVLPQGAQIRSNQPQHFGDGTRLSIL.

This chain links TRBV4-1 with TRBJ1-1; D perhaps matches TRBD1 (6 bases). Germline V gene lookup returns CDR1 MGHRA and CDR2 YSYEKL. CDR3 length: 13 amino acids. V lost 3 bases and J 1 base, leaving 6 bases between the germline ends. The CDR3 DNA reads TGCGCCAGCAGCCAGACAGGGAACACTGAAGCTTTCTTT. It codes for CASSQTGNTEAFF.

This clone was counted once. The chain combines TRBV3-1 (or the pseudogene TRBV3-2) with TRBJ2-3; 9 bases match TRBD1. Losses at the gene ends were 4 bases for V and 4 bases for J; bases not matched to a gene: 6. CDR3 length equals 15 residues. Looked up from germline, CDR1 is LGHDT and CDR2 is YNNKEL (reference sequence). The CDR3 here is CASSPTGGSADTQYF. Here the CDR3 DNA reads TGTGCCAGCAGCCCGACAGGGGGATCGGCAGATACGCAGTATTTT.

V is TRBV6-8 and J is TRBJ2-7, with 8 bases identical to TRBD2. V trimming: 7 bases; J trimming: 3 bases; junction bases outside the gene matches: 20. Germline V gene sequence: CDR1 MNHGY, CDR2 SAAAGT. The CDR3 totals 18 residues. For the CDR3, the DNA is TGTGCCAGCAAGCCCCGGGCAGAAAAGCGGGGGCAAGGCTACGAGCAGTACTTC. Its protein is CASKPRAEKRGQGYEQYF.

The V and J genes are TRBV10-2 and TRBJ2-5, with D maybe TRBD1 (5 bases). The CDR3 loop spans 14 amino acids. The germline CDR1 and CDR2 sequences are WSHSY and SAAADI. The V and J ends lost 1 base and 2 bases respectively, with 8 bases between them. The CDR3 DNA reads TGCGCCAGCAGTGAGTTTGACAGTCAAGAGACCCAGTACTTC. Protein: CASSEFDSQETQYF.

The rearrangement uses TRBV6-2 or TRBV6-3 and TRBJ2-3, with 7 bases fitting TRBD2. The germline CDR1 and CDR2 sequences are MNHEY and SVGEGT. There are 14 residues in the CDR3. The J segment lost 1 base and the V segment lost 4 bases, leaving 2 bases of the junction unmatched. This chain's CDR3 is CASSFGGGTDTQYF. The CDR3 region has the DNA TGTGCCAGCAGTTTTGGGGGGGGCACAGATACGCAGTATTTT.

This clone was detected only once. The chain couples TRBV7-9 to TRBJ1-1, with D maybe TRBD1 (5 bases). The V gene's germline CDR1 is SEHNR and CDR2 FQNEAQ (reference sequence). This CDR3 has 15 residues. With 6 bases removed from V and 3 bases from J, the gap between germline ends came to 17 bases. DNA of the CDR3: TGTGCCAGCAGATGGGGAGGAGGGGCTGACACTGAAGCTTTCTTT. Translated: CASRWGGGADTEAFF.

The chain links TRBV5-6 to TRBJ2-3; 10 nucleotides line up with TRBD2. Germline assignment: CDR1 SGHDT and CDR2 YYEEEE. The CDR3 extends over 17 amino acids. Trimming at V came to 4 bases and at J to 2 bases, leaving 10 bases not matched to a gene. CDR3 protein: CASSGARAGGPTDTQYF. CDR3 DNA: TGTGCCAGCAGCGGGGCAAGAGCGGGGGGGCCCACAGATACGCAGTATTTT. The full variable domain, completed using reference TRBV5-6 and TRBJ2-3, is DAGVTQSPTHLIKTRGQQVTLRCSPKSGHDTVSWYQQALGQGPQFIFQYYEEEERQRGNFPDRFSGHQFPNYSSELNVNALLLGDSALYLCASSGARAGGPTDTQYFGPGTRLTVL.

This chain links TRBV7-9 with TRBJ2-7; TRBD1 might be the D (6 bases). The V end lost 1 base, the J end lost 3 bases, and 13 bases lay between the germline ends. Germline CDR1 reads SEHNR; CDR2 reads FQNEAQ (reference sequence). This CDR3 is 15 amino acids long. Here the CDR3 reads CASSLESAGDYEQYF. CDR3 nucleotide sequence: TGTGCCAGCAGCTTAGAAAGTGCAGGGGACTACGAGCAGTACTTC.

The chain carries TRBV28 and TRBJ2-2, with a tentative D call TRBD1 (5 bases). This CDR3 contains 17 residues. Trimming took off 4 bases at V and 1 base at J, with 16 bases between the two ends. Looked up from germline, CDR1 is MDHEN and CDR2 is SYDVKM. CDR3 sequence: CASSSTRGQGNTGELFF. Here the CDR3 DNA reads TGTGCCAGCAGTTCTACCCGTGGCCAGGGGAACACCGGGGAGCTGTTTTTT.

This chain connects TRBV19 to TRBJ2-2; 7 bases match TRBD1. CDR1 and CDR2 (germline): LNHDA, SQIVND (reference sequence). J gave up 2 bases and V 9 bases, and 9 bases lay outside the gene matches. There are 15 residues in the CDR3. DNA of the CDR3: TGTGCCAGCAAAAAGGGGACAGCAAACACCGGGGAGCTGTTTTTT. This gives the protein CASKKGTANTGELFF.

CDR3 sequence reads: CASRQGLQGGNQPQHF. The CDR3 nucleotides are TGCGCCAGCCGACAGGGGCTCCAGGGAGGCAATCAGCCCCAGCATTTT. The V call is TRBV4-1, the J call TRBJ1-5, with TRBD1 matching 8 bases. The CDR3 has 16 residues. The germline V gene has CDR1 MGHRA and CDR2 YSYEKL. Trimming took 8 bases from V and 2 from J; bases not matched to a gene: 11.

The rearrangement joins TRBV6-5 to TRBJ2-7; D is perhaps TRBD1 (6 bases). V was clipped by 2 bases and J by 5 bases, with 19 bases between them. This CDR3 spans 16 amino acids. The germline gives CDR1 MNHEY, CDR2 SVGAGI. CDR3 sequence (DNA): TGTGCCAGCAGTTACGCGGTGGGCGCAGGGGTGCACGAGCAGTACTTC. Amino acid sequence: CASSYAVGAGVHEQYF.

The chain couples TRBV27 to TRBJ2-7; D is ambiguous. V dropped 4 bases and J dropped 2 bases, with 12 bases sitting between them. The CDR3 has 14 residues. Germline V gene lookup returns CDR1 MNHEY and CDR2 SMNVEV (reference sequence). The CDR3 DNA sequence: TGTGCCAGCAGTTCCACGACACTCCCCTACGAGCAGTACTTC. Encoded protein: CASSSTTLPYEQYF.

This chain connects TRBV18 to TRBJ1-2; the match to TRBD1 covers 8 bases. CDR1 and CDR2 from the germline V gene are KGHSH and LQKENI. Germline trimming cut 3 bases from V and 5 bases from J; bases unmatched to any gene: 5. This CDR3 has 14 residues. The CDR3, as DNA: TGTGCCAGCTCACCCAACAGGGGGGATTATGGCTACACCTTC. Translating it yields CASSPNRGDYGYTF.

In DNA, the CDR3 is TGTGCCAGCAGCTTGGATAACAGGGACTACGAGCAGTACTTC. It translates to CASSLDNRDYEQYF. This chain joins TRBV5-4 and TRBJ2-7; TRBD1 is a possible D gene (6 bases). V was clipped by 0 bases and J by 3 bases, with 10 bases between them. The germline gives CDR1 SGHNT, CDR2 YYREEE (reference sequence). The CDR3 sequence is 14 residues long.

The CDR3 loop reads CASSTGSGANVLTF. The CDR3 DNA reads as TGCGCCAGCAGTACCGGTTCCGGGGCCAACGTCCTGACTTTC. The V gene is TRBV5-1, the J gene TRBJ2-6, with D unresolved. The germline V and J ends were trimmed by 5 bases and 4 bases, with 10 bases remaining between them. Germline lookup yields CDR1 SGHRS and CDR2 YFSETQ. CDR3 length: 14 residues.

This chain uses TRBV4-1 with TRBJ2-3; 13 bases match TRBD2. CDR1 and CDR2 (germline): MGHRA, YSYEKL. J was trimmed by 4 bases and V by 4 bases; bases with no gene match: 2. The CDR3 contains 15 residues. Here the CDR3 DNA reads TGCGCCAGCAGCCCCGGACTAGCGGGGGCAGATACGCAGTATTTT. It translates to CASSPGLAGADTQYF.

This sequence joins TRBV30 and TRBJ2-7; 8 bases line up with TRBD1. J gave up 2 bases and V 3 bases, and 6 bases lay outside the gene matches. The CDR3 consists of 14 residues. Looked up from germline, CDR1 is GTSNPN and CDR2 is SVGIG (reference sequence). The CDR3 DNA reads TGTGCCTGGAGCGAACCGGGACAGGCCTACGAGCAGTACTTC. Translating it yields CAWSEPGQAYEQYF.